This TCR beta chain was found in a study of neurological immune-mediated disorders. General study findings and limits: None of the CDR3 amino acid sequences found in expanded clones was shared across subjects. This suggests that the TCR-beta repertoires were private in all groups. HTLV-1-associated myelopathy led in TCR clonal expansion, while multiple sclerosis ranked lowest, below healthy controls.

To note about this clonotype: Its antigen remains unidentified. Just one base apart from a much larger clone, this may be a read error.

PBMCs stored at -80 C, numbering 2 million, were the origin of the unsorted libraries. CDR1 is DFQATT, CDR2 SNEGSKA, per germline (reference sequence). V shed 1 base and J shed 5 bases, with 13 bases lying between them. CDR3 length: 14 amino acids. The making of cDNA relied on 5'RACE with 10-nucleotide random UMIs. TCRdb ran MiXCR on the 5' RACE reads and lists one entry per CDR3 protein. The table shows tens of thousands of distinct CDR3 sequences, with around 10% occurring only once. The material sequenced was PBMCs. V usage is TRBV20-1 and J usage is TRBJ2-3; D is possibly TRBD1 (5 bases). The receptor was derived from a woman between 40 and 55 years old with HTLV-1-associated myelopathy (HAM/TSP). The DNA of the CDR3 is TGCAGTGCTAGAGTAGAGCAGGGAATAGATACGCAGTATTTT. Translated: CSARVEQGIDTQYF.